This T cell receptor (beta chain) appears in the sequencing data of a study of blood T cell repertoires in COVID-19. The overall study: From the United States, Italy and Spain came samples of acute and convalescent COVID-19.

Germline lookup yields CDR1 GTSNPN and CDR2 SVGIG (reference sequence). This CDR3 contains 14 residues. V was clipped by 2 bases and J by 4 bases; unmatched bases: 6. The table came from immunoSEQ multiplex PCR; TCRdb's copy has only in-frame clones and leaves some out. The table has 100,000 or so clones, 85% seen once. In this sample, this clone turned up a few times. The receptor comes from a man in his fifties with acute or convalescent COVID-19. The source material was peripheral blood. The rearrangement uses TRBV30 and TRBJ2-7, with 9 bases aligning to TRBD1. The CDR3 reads CAWSKTGGLYEQYF. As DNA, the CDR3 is TGTGCCTGGAGTAAAACAGGGGGCCTGTACGAGCAGTACTTC.